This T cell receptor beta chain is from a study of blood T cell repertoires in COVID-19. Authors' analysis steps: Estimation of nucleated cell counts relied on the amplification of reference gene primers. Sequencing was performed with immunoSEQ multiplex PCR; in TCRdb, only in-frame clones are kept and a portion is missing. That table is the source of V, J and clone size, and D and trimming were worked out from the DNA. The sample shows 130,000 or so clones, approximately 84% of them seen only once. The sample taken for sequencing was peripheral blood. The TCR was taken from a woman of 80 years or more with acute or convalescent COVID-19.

The CDR3 nucleotides are TGTGCCAGTAGTATGGCGACAGCAACTAATGAAAAACTGTTTTTT. Translated: CASSMATATNEKLFF. The chain couples TRBV19 to TRBJ1-4, with D perhaps matching TRBD1 (5 bases). Trimming left V 3 bases short and J 0 bases short, with 8 bases between. Germline V gives CDR1 LNHDA, CDR2 SQIVND (reference sequence). CDR3 size: 15 residues. The entire variable domain, with the rest obtained from reference TRBV19 and TRBJ1-4, is as follows: DGGITQSPKYLFRKEGQNVTLSCEQNLNHDAMYWYRQDPGQGLRLIYYSQIVNDFQKGDIAEGYSVSREKKESFPLTVTSAQKNPTAFYLCASSMATATNEKLFFGSGTQLSVL.